The source of this T cell receptor (beta chain) is a study of CD8 T cells in Susac syndrome. As regards this clonotype: Its specificity is not known.

Random hexamers primed reverse transcription of about 0.45 to 1 ug RNA. TCRdb passed the immunoSEQ multiplex PCR reads through MiXCR, listing each CDR3 protein once. Among under 200,000 distinct CDR3 sequences listed, 90% to 96% were seen once. Study-wide results and limits: Within Susac syndrome CD4+ T cell repertoires, clonal expansion was not evident.

This CDR3 has 14 residues. Germline CDR1 LGHNA, CDR2 YSLEER. J lost 4 bases, V lost 4 bases, and 7 bases had no gene match. Sequencing of TCR beta was carried out in blood CD8+ and CD4+ T cells. Patients with Susac syndrome fulfilled recently defined diagnostic criteria for definite or probable disease. This receptor was taken from a human donor with Susac syndrome. The sample was CD4+ T cells from PBMCs. The chain uses TRBV4-3 and TRBJ2-7; 7 positions agree with TRBD2. The CDR3 DNA sequence: TGCGCCAGCAGCCCCAGGGAGGGTCGGTACGAGCAGTACGTC. Translation: CASSPREGRYEQYV.